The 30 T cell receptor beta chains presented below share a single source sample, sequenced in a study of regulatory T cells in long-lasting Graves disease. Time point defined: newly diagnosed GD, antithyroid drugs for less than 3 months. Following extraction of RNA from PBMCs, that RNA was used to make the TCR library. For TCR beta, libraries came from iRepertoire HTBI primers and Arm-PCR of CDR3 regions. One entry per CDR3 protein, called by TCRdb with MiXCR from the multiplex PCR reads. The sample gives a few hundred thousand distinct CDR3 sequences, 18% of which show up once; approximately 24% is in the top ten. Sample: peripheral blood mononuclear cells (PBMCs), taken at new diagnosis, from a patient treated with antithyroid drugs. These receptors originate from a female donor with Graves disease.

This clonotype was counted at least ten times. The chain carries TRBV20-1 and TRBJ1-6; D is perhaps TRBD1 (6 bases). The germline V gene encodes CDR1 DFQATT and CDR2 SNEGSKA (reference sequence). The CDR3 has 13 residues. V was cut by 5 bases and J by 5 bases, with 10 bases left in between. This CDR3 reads CSALDSNNSPLHF. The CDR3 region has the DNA TGCAGTGCTTTGGACAGTAATAATTCACCCCTCCACTTT.

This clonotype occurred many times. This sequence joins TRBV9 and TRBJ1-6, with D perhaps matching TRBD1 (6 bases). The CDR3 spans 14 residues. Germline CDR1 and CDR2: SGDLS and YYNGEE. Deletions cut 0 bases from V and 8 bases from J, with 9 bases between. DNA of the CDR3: TGTGCCAGCAGCGTAGGGGCAGGGGATTCACCCCTCCACTTT. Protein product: CASSVGAGDSPLHF. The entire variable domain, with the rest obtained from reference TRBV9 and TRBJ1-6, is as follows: DSGVTQTPKHLITATGQRVTLRCSPRSGDLSVYWYQQSLDQGLQFLIQYYNGEERAKGNILERFSAQQFPDLHSELNLSSLELGDSALYFCASSVGAGDSPLHFGNGTRLTVT.

DNA of the CDR3: TGTGCCAGCAAGGGGGGGGAGGAATCTTACAATGAGCAGTTCTTC. Its translation is CASKGGEESYNEQFF. The chain employs TRBV13 and TRBJ2-1, with D possibly matching TRBD2 (7 bases). Germline CDR1 is PRHDT and CDR2 is FYEKMQ (reference sequence). The CDR3 loop spans 15 amino acids. Trimming shortened V by 7 bases and J by 4 bases, and 17 bases separated the two germline ends.

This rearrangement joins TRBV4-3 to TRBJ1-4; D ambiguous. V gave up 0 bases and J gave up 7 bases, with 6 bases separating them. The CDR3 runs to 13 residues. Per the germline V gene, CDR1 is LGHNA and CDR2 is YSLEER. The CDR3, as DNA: TGCGCCAGCAGCCAAGATGTGGTTGAAAAACTGTTTTTT. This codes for CASSQDVVEKLFF.

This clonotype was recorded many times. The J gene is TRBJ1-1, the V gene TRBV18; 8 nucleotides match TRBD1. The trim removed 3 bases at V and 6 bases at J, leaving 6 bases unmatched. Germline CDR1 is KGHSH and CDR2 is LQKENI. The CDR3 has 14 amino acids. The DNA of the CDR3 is TGTGCCAGCTCACCCAGGGACAGGAGTCCTGAAGCTTTCTTT. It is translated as CASSPRDRSPEAFF. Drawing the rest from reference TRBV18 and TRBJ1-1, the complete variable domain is NAGVMQNPRHLVRRRGQEARLRCSPMKGHSHVYWYRQLPEEGLKFMVYLQKENIIDESGMPKERFSAEFPKEGPSILRIQQVVRGDSAAYFCASSPRDRSPEAFFGQGTRLTVV.

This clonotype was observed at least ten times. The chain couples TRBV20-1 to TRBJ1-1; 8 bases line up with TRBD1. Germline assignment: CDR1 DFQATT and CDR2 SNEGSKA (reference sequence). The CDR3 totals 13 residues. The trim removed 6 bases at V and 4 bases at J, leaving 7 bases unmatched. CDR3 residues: CSANKDRVTEAFF. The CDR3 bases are TGCAGTGCAAACAAGGACAGGGTCACTGAAGCTTTCTTT.

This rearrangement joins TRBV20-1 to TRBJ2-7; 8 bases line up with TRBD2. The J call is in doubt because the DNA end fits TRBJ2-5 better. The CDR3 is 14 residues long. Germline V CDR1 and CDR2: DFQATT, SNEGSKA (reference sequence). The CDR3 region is CSARSGLGKETQYF. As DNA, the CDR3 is TGCAGTGCTAGGTCGGGACTAGGGAAAGAGACCCAGTACTTC.

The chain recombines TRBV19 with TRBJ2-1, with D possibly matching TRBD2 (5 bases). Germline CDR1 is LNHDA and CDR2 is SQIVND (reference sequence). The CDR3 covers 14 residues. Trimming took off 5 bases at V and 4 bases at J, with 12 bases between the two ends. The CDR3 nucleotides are TGTGCCAGTAGTCTTACTAGAGGATACAATGAGCAGTTCTTC. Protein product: CASSLTRGYNEQFF.

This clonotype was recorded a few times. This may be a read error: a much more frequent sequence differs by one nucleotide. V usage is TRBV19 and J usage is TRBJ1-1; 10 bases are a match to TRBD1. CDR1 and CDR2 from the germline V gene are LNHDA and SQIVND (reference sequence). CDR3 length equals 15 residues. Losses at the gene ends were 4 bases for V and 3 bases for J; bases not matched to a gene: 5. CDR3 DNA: TGTGCCAGTAGTACCGGACAGGGGGTGGACACTGAAGCTTTCTTT. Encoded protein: CASSTGQGVDTEAFF.

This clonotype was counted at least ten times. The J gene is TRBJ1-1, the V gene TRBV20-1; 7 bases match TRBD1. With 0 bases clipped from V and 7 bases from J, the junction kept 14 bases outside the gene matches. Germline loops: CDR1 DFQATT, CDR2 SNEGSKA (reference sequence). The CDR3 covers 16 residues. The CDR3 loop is CSARDSTGRLDGEAFF. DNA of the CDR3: TGCAGTGCTAGAGATTCGACAGGGCGGTTAGACGGTGAAGCTTTCTTT.

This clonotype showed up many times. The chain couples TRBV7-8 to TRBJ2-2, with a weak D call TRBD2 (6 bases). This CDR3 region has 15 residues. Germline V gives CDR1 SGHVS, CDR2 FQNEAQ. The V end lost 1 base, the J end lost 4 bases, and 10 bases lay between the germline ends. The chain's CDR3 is CASSLERAGTGELFF. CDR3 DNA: TGTGCCAGCAGCTTAGAGCGGGCGGGCACCGGGGAGCTGTTTTTT.

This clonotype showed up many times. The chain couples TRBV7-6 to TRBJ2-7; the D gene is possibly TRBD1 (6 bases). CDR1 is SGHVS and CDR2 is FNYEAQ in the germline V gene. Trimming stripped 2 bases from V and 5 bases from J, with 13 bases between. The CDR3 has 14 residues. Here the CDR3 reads CASSLMARGDEQYF. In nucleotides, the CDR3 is TGTGCCAGCAGCTTAATGGCCAGGGGAGACGAGCAGTACTTC.

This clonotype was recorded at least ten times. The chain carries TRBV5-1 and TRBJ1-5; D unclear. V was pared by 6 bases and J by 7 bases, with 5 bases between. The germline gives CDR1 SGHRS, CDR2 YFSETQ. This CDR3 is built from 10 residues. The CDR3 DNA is TGCGCCAGCATTGAGCAGCCCCAGCATTTT. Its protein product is CASIEQPQHF. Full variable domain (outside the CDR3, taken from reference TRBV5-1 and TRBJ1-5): KAGVTQTPRYLIKTRGQQVTLSCSPISGHRSVSWYQQTPGQGLQFLFEYFSETQRNKGNFPGRFSGRQFSNSRSEMNVSTLELGDSALYLCASIEQPQHFGDGTRLSIL.

The CDR3 loop reads CASSQVASYQETQYF. CDR3 DNA: TGTGCCAGCAGCCAAGTTGCGAGTTACCAAGAGACCCAGTACTTC. The chain couples TRBV14 to TRBJ2-5; D is unclear. CDR1 and CDR2 (germline): SGHDN, FVKESK. CDR3 length: 15 residues. The ends were cut back, 1 base at V and 0 bases at J, with 9 bases in the middle.

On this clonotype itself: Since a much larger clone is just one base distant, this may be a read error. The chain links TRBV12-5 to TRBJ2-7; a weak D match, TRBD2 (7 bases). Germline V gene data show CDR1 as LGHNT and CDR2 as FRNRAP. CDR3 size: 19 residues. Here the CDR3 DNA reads TGTACTAGTGGCCCACCTCTCAAGACCCCGGGGGGCTCCTCCTACGAGCAGTACTTC. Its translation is CTSGPPLKTPGGSSYEQYF.

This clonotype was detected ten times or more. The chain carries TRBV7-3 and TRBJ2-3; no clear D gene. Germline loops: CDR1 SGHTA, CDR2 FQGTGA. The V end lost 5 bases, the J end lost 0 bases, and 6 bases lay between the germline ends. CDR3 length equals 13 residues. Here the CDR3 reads CASSLDSTDTQYF. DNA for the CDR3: TGTGCCAGCAGCCTGGACAGCACAGATACGCAGTATTTT. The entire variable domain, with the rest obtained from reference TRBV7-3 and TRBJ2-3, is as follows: GAGVSQTPSNKVTEKGKYVELRCDPISGHTALYWYRQSLGQGPEFLIYFQGTGAADDSGLPNDRFFAVRPEGSVSTLKIQRTERGDSAVYLCASSLDSTDTQYFGPGTRLTVL.

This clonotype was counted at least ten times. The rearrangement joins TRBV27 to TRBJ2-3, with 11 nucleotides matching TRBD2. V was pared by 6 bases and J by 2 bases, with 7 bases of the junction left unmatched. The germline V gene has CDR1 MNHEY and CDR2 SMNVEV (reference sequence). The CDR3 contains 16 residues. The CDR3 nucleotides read TGTGCCAGCAGGATTACTAGCGGGAGTATCACAGATACGCAGTATTTT. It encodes CASRITSGSITDTQYF.

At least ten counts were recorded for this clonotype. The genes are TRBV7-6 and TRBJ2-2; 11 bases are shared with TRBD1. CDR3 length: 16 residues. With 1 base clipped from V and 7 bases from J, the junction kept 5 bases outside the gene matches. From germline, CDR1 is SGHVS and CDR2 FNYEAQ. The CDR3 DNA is TGTGCCAGCAGCTTAGAGACCGGGACAGGGGGCGGGGAGCTGTTTTTT. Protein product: CASSLETGTGGGELFF.

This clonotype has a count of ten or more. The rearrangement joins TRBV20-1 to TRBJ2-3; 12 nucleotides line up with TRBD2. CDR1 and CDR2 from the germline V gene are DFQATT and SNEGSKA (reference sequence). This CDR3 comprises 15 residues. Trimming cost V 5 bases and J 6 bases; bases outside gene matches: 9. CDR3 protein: CSAPASGRADDTQYF. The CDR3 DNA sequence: TGCAGTGCTCCCGCTAGCGGGAGGGCCGACGATACGCAGTATTTT.

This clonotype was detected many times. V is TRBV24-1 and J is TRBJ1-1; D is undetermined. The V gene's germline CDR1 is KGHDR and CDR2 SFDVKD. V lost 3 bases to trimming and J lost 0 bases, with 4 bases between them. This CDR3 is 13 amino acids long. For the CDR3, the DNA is TGTGCCACCAGTGATGGCATGAACACTGAAGCTTTCTTT. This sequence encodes CATSDGMNTEAFF.

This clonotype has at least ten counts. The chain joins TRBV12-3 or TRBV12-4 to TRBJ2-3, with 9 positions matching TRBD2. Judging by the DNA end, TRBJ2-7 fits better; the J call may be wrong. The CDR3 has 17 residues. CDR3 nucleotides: TGTGCCAGCAGCTCTACTATAGCGGGAGCGAACCCCTACGAGCAGTACTTC. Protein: CASSSTIAGANPYEQYF.

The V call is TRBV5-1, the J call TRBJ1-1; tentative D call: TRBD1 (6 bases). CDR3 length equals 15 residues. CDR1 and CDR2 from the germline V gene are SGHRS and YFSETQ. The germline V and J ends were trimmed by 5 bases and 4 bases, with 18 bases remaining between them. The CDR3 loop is CASRASTGGATEAFF. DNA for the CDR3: TGCGCCAGCAGGGCCTCAACCGGGGGGGCCACTGAAGCTTTCTTT.

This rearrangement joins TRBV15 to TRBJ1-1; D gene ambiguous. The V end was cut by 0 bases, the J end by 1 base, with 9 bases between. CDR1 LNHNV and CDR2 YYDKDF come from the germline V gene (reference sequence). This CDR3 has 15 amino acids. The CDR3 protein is CATSRDFVGNTEAFF. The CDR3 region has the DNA TGTGCCACCAGCAGAGATTTTGTGGGGAACACTGAAGCTTTCTTT.

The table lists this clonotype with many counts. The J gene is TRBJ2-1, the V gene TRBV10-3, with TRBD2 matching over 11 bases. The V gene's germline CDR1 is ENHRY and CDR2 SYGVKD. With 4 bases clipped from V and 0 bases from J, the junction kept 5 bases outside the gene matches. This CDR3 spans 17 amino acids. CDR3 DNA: TGTGCCATCAGTGGAATCACTAGCGGGAGCTCCTACAATGAGCAGTTCTTC. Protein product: CAISGITSGSSYNEQFF.

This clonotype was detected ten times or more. The DNA of the CDR3 is TGTGCCAGCAGTGAAGCGGGGCGGGGGTCCTACGAGCAGTACTTC. Translation: CASSEAGRGSYEQYF. The chain couples TRBV2 to TRBJ2-7; 7 bases agree with TRBD2. Unmatched junction bases numbered 3, after V lost 0 bases and J lost 1 base. The CDR3 sequence is 15 residues long. The germline V gene encodes CDR1 SNHLY and CDR2 FYNNEI.

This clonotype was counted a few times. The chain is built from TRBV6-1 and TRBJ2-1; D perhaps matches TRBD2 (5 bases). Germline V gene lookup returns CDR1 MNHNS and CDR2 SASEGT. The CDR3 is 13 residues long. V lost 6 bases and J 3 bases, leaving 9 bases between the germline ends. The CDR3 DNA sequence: TGTGCCAGCAGGACCGGGGACTACAATGAGCAGTTCTTC. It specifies CASRTGDYNEQFF.

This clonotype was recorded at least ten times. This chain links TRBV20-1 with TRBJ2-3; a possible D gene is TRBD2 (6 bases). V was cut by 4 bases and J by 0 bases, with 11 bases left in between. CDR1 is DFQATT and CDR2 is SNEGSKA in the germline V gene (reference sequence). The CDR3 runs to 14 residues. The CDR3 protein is CSANPGTSTDTQYF. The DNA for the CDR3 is TGCAGTGCTAACCCCGGGACTAGCACAGATACGCAGTATTTT.

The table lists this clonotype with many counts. As DNA, the CDR3 is TGTGCCATCAGTGTATCCCGGGGGTTAGGGATCAATGAGCAGTTCTTC. Amino acids: CAISVSRGLGINEQFF. The V and J genes are TRBV10-3 and TRBJ2-1; D is possibly TRBD2 (6 bases). Germline CDR1 is ENHRY and CDR2 is SYGVKD. CDR3 size: 16 residues. The ends were cut back, 4 bases at V and 6 bases at J, with 19 bases in the middle.

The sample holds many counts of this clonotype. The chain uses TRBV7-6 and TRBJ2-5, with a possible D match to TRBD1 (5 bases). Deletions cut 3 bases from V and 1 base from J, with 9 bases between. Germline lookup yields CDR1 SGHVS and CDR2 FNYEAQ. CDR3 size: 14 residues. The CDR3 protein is CASSFSGSQETQYF. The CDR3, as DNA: TGTGCCAGCAGCTTCTCAGGGTCCCAAGAGACCCAGTACTTC.

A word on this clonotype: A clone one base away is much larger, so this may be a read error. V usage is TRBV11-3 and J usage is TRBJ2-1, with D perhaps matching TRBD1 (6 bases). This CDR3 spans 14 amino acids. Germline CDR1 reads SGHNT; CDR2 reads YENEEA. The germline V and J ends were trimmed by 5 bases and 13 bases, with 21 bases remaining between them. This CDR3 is CASSQSPGVETQFF. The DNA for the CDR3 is TGTGCCAGCAGCCAGTCCCCAGGGGTCGAGACCCAGTTCTTC.